The source of this T cell receptor beta chain is a study of blood T cell repertoires in COVID-19. Method: immunoSEQ multiplex PCR; TCRdb's copy keeps in-frame clones and lacks some. The sample includes about 350,000 clones, roughly 86% of them seen just once. Cohort placement rested on clinical history that participants reported themselves. No more than 2 weeks before study entry, exposed participants had met a case of COVID-19. CDR1 and CDR2 (germline): MNHEY, SVGAGI. CDR3 length: 14 residues. Trimming removed 6 bases from V and 4 bases from J, with 15 bases in between. Material: PBMCs or T cells enriched from blood (not recorded which). The genes are TRBV6-5 and TRBJ1-2; D is perhaps TRBD1 (6 bases). The sequence was obtained from a woman aged 30 to 39 who had been exposed to COVID-19. Written as DNA, the CDR3 is TGTGCCAGCAGCCCGGACAGATCTCCCTATGGCTACACCTTC. It specifies CASSPDRSPYGYTF.